This T cell receptor beta chain was obtained from a study of PD-1 blockade in classical Hodgkin lymphoma. In germline, CDR1 is MGHRA, CDR2 YSYEKL. Trimming stripped 3 bases from V and 7 bases from J, with 9 bases between. The CDR3 sequence is 12 residues long. Findings and limits, study-wide: Among the patients, those starting nivolumab under 1 year after ASCT were excluded. The CD4+ diversity rise by C4D1 was clearest in complete responders.

In the case of this clone: The antigen is not known.

TCRdb keeps only in-frame clones here, not all; method: immunoSEQ multiplex PCR. The table includes several thousand clones, 70% to 85% detected once. Each and every patient relapsed after autologous stem cell transplantation, and patients got differing brentuximab vedotin exposure. PBMCs were thawed, and CD8+ T cells were then isolated from them by magnetic negative selection. The origin of this receptor is a human donor with classical Hodgkin lymphoma. V usage is TRBV4-1 and J usage is TRBJ1-1, with unresolved D. The material sequenced was CD8+ T cells from blood, taken at baseline. The CDR3 bases are TGCGCCAGCAGCCACACGGACGTTGAAGCTTTCTTT. As protein: CASSHTDVEAFF.